The subject of this entry is one TCR beta chain. Its antigen is not identified. The table came from immunoSEQ multiplex PCR; TCRdb's copy has only in-frame clones and leaves some out. Of about 97,000 clones listed, roughly 95% are singletons. This CDR3 has 15 amino acids. Trimming cost V 7 bases and J 1 base, with 15 bases left between them. Germline-derived CDR1 and CDR2 are MNHEY and SVGAGI. Donors were drawn from the approximately 110-subject validation cohort, separate from the roughly 700-subject first cohort. This sample stems from a study of cytomegalovirus exposure and HLA in healthy donors. Study-level points and caveats: The majority of TCR sequences were rare, yet some public TCRs appeared in many donors. Investigators reported 150 to 200 TCR beta chains as tied to cytomegalovirus. As confirmed in vitro, three CMV-associated chains were specific for CMV antigens.

This TCR was recovered from a woman younger than 35 in good health and CMV-seronegative. The sample consisted of PBMCs. J is TRBJ2-3 and V is TRBV6-5; D uncertain. CDR3 bases: TGTGCCAGCACCGACCACCCGGCGGGCACAGATACGCAGTATTTT. Translation: CASTDHPAGTDTQYF.